This TCR beta chain appears in the sequencing data of a study of T cells in Graves' hyperthyroidism and ophthalmopathy. With a duration under 2 months, the hyperthyroidism was newly diagnosed in patients aged 18 to 65. Fresh 10 ml peripheral blood yielded PBMCs. This CDR3 region has 12 residues. CDR1 is LGHNT and CDR2 is FRNRAP in the germline V gene. Trimming left V 7 bases short and J 5 bases short, with 11 bases between. This clonotype was seen more than once but under ten times. TCR beta CDR3 regions were amplified from RNA transcripts. With the HTBI primer set, the TCR CDR3 went through a first round of RT-PCR. TCRdb passed the multiplex PCR reads through MiXCR, listing each CDR3 protein once. The table records approximately 480,000 distinct CDR3 sequences, less than 25% of them present only once.

This receptor was taken from a man aged 18 to 35 with Graves' hyperthyroidism. Sequenced sample: blood. The J gene is TRBJ2-5, the V gene TRBV12-5, with D unclear. The CDR3 spells CASATEVETQYF. CDR3 nucleotide sequence: TGTGCTAGTGCCACAGAGGTCGAGACCCAGTACTTC.